The rows below give T cell receptor beta chains drawn from one sample of a study of blood T cells in healthy people across ages. TCRdb reprocessed the 5' RACE reads with MiXCR, giving one entry per CDR3 protein. The profile shows about a million distinct CDR3 sequences, about 44% of them singletons. Sequenced: blood. These receptors were collected from a man aged 25-40 years in good health. Each CDR3 is given with its conserved first and last residue. The D gene is left open where the match is weak. Size is stated for part of the rows, as once, few or many counts, or as a class when the clone is expanded.

>TRBD2|-|TRBV29-1|TRBJ2-5
TGCAGCGCCGCAAGCGGGGGGAGACAAGAGACCCAGTACTTC
CSAASGGRQETQYF
>-|few|TRBV3-1|TRBJ2-7
TGTGCCAGCAGCCAAGATTTGGTGGCAGCCTACGAGCAGTACTTC
CASSQDLVAAYEQYF
>-|-|TRBV5-1|TRBJ2-3
TGCGCCAGCTCTGAGACGGACCCTAGCACAGATACGCAGTATTTT
CASSETDPSTDTQYF
>-|-|TRBV30|TRBJ2-2
TGTGCCTGGACAGGGACCGGGGAGCTGTTTTTT
CAWTGTGELFF
>TRBD1|-|TRBV7-2|TRBJ1-6
TGTGCCAGCAGCTTAGCGTCGGCAGGGGGCGGTTCACCCCTCCACTTT
CASSLASAGGGSPLHF
>TRBD1|-|TRBV6-1|TRBJ1-5
TGTGCCAGCAGTCTCAGGACACAGGGGAGCAATCAGCCCCAGCATTTT
CASSLRTQGSNQPQHF
>TRBD2|-|TRBV7-2|TRBJ2-3
TGTGCCAGCAGCCCCCGTAGCGGGGGGGCGAGAGATACGCAGTATTTT
CASSPRSGGARDTQYF
>TRBD2|-|TRBV30|TRBJ2-2
TGTGCCTGCCTTGCGGGAGGATACACCGGGGAGCTGTTTTTT
CACLAGGYTGELFF
>-|many|TRBV20-1|TRBJ1-2
TGCAGTGCTTGGGGACTCCTGTATGGCTACACCTTC
CSAWGLLYGYTF
>-|-|TRBV5-1|TRBJ2-7
TGCGCCAGCAGCACCCAGGACGGGACCTACGAGCAGTACTTC
CASSTQDGTYEQYF
>-|-|TRBV7-2|TRBJ2-7
TGTGCCAGCAGCTTATTGGGCAAAAACTCCTACGAGCAGTACTTC
CASSLLGKNSYEQYF
>-|-|TRBV7-9|TRBJ2-3
TGTGCCAGCAGCTACAGGGATTTCCACACAGATACGCAGTATTTT
CASSYRDFHTDTQYF
>TRBD1|-|TRBV20-1|TRBJ2-1
TGCAGTGCTCCCCTCGGACAGGGAGGCTGTGAGCAGTTCTTC
CSAPLGQGGCEQFF
>TRBD1|-|TRBV10-3|TRBJ2-7
TGTGCCATCACCTCAGAATTCGGGACAGGGGGCCTCTACGAGCAGTACTTC
CAITSEFGTGGLYEQYF
>TRBD2|once|TRBV3-1|TRBJ2-7
TGTGCCAGCAGCCTATTACCGCGGGGGTTCGCCTACGAGCAGTACTTC
CASSLLPRGFAYEQYF
>TRBD2|-|TRBV20-1|TRBJ2-5
TGCAGTGCTAGCAGAGGAGGACAGCGGGGGCAAGAGACCCAGTACTTC
CSASRGGQRGQETQYF
>TRBD1|-|TRBV11-3|TRBJ2-7
TGTGCCAGCAGCTTAGTAAGGGACAGCGACTCCTACGAGCAGTACTTC
CASSLVRDSDSYEQYF
>-|-|TRBV4-3|TRBJ2-7
TGCGCCAGCAGCCAAGATCGGTGGGGGCGGAATGAGCAGTACTTC
CASSQDRWGRNEQYF
>-|few|TRBV9|TRBJ1-5
TGTGCCAGCAGCGTAACTGGACAGCAGCCCCAGCATTTT
CASSVTGQQPQHF
>-|few|TRBV12-3/TRBV12-4|TRBJ2-5
TGTGCCAGCAGTTTCGCTGCCGGTTCCACGGAGACCCAGTACTTC
CASSFAAGSTETQYF